A single sample gave rise to the 19 T cell receptor beta chains below, sequenced in a study of T-cell memory formation after mild COVID-19. TCRdb ran MiXCR on the 5' RACE reads and lists one entry per CDR3 protein. Altogether 530,000 or so distinct CDR3 sequences are present, 17% being singletons, with the ten largest covering about 7.4%. Source material: PBMCs or a T cell subset sorted from them (not recorded which). These receptor sequences come from an adult woman who had mild COVID-19 (a few samples of this study predate the infection). Cell type and time point are not known.

The V and J genes are TRBV25-1 and TRBJ2-7, with D possibly matching TRBD1 (6 bases). Germline V lookup: CDR1 MGHDK, CDR2 SYGVNS. Trimming took 7 bases from V and 2 from J, leaving 21 bases between them. The CDR3 is 16 amino acids. The CDR3 bases are TGTGCCAGCACCCCCCGCACAGGGCCCCGCACCTACGAGCAGTACTTC. Translation gives CASTPRTGPRTYEQYF.

This clonotype was counted a few times. The J gene is TRBJ1-6, the V gene TRBV15; 8 bases match TRBD1. This CDR3 region has 15 residues. Germline CDR1 is LNHNV and CDR2 is YYDKDF (reference sequence). V shed 0 bases and J 9 bases; nucleotides not matched to a gene: 4. CDR3 sequence: CATSRDQGASSPLHF. The DNA for the CDR3 is TGTGCCACCAGCAGAGATCAGGGGGCGAGTTCACCCCTCCACTTT. Combining the CDR3 with reference TRBV15 and TRBJ1-6 gives the whole variable domain DAMVIQNPRYQVTQFGKPVTLSCSQTLNHNVMYWYQQKSSQAPKLLFHYYDKDFNNEADTPDNFQSRRPNTSFCFLDIRSPGLGDTAMYLCATSRDQGASSPLHFGNGTRLTVT.

V is TRBV3-1 and J is TRBJ1-1; D is possibly TRBD1 (6 bases). Germline V CDR1 and CDR2: LGHDT, YNNKEL (reference sequence). The CDR3 has 13 residues. The V gene lost 0 bases and the J gene lost 8 bases, with 10 bases spanning the gap. CDR3 region: CASSQDHGTEAFF. The CDR3 DNA follows: TGTGCCAGCAGCCAAGATCACGGGACAGAAGCTTTCTTT.

This clonotype is a singleton in its sample. The chain links TRBV5-1 to TRBJ2-3, with 9 bases matching TRBD2. Per the germline V gene, CDR1 is SGHRS and CDR2 is YFSETQ. J gave up 4 bases and V 4 bases, and 13 bases lay outside the gene matches. The CDR3 spans 17 residues. The CDR3 sequence is CASSRGLAGVGPDTQYF. The DNA of the CDR3 is TGCGCCAGCAGCCGAGGATTAGCGGGAGTCGGCCCAGATACGCAGTATTTT.

This clonotype was seen more than once but under ten times. V usage is TRBV13 and J usage is TRBJ2-2; 8 bases map to TRBD1. The CDR3 covers 16 residues. The germline V gene encodes CDR1 PRHDT and CDR2 FYEKMQ (reference sequence). The ends lost 5 bases at V and 0 bases at J; junction bases unmatched: 5. The CDR3 nucleotides are TGTGCCAGCAGCCCGACAGGGGTCGCGAACACCGGGGAGCTGTTTTTT. Protein sequence: CASSPTGVANTGELFF.

This clonotype showed up just a few times. The DNA for the CDR3 is TGTGCCAGCAGCTCCCGGAACCCACACTATGGCTACACCTTC. Translated: CASSSRNPHYGYTF. This sequence joins TRBV7-8 and TRBJ1-2; no definite D call. V was clipped by 4 bases and J by 3 bases, with 12 bases between them. Germline V CDR1 and CDR2: SGHVS, FQNEAQ. The CDR3 has 14 amino acids.

The chain links TRBV20-1 to TRBJ2-1; the match to TRBD2 covers 10 bases. The CDR3 consists of 16 residues. CDR1 and CDR2 (germline): DFQATT, SNEGSKA (reference sequence). V shed 0 bases, J shed 5 bases, and the junction held 7 bases outside the gene matches. The DNA for the CDR3 is TGCAGTGCTAGAGATCCTGGACTAGCGGACAACAATGAGCAGTTCTTC. Its protein product is CSARDPGLADNNEQFF.

A few counts support this clonotype. The genes are TRBV20-1 and TRBJ1-5; 7 nucleotides align to TRBD1. The CDR3 sequence is 13 residues long. In germline, CDR1 is DFQATT, CDR2 SNEGSKA (reference sequence). V trimming: 4 bases; J trimming: 7 bases; junction bases outside the gene matches: 7. DNA for the CDR3: TGCAGTGCTAAACGACAGGGTAAGCAGCCCCAGCATTTT. This codes for CSAKRQGKQPQHF.

This clonotype has only a few counts. V gene TRBV7-2 combines with J gene TRBJ2-1, with no clear D. The CDR3 contains 16 residues. Germline V gene lookup returns CDR1 SGHTA and CDR2 FQGNSA. Trimming left V 5 bases short and J 10 bases short, with 24 bases between. The CDR3 sequence is CASSPGRDLLIGEQFF. CDR3 coding DNA: TGTGCCAGCAGCCCCGGTAGGGATCTCCTCATCGGCGAGCAGTTCTTC.

There are a few counts of this clonotype. The rearrangement uses TRBV23-1 and TRBJ2-3; TRBD2 matches 8 bases. TRBV23-1 is classed as an ORF, of uncertain function. CDR3 length: 17 amino acids. J was trimmed by 2 bases and V by 4 bases; bases with no gene match: 11. The CDR3 DNA is TGCGCCAGCAGTCGGGTCGGGAGGGATGAAAACACAGATACGCAGTATTTT. Amino acid sequence: CASSRVGRDENTDTQYF.

This clonotype was seen a few times. The chain carries TRBV18 and TRBJ2-7; weak D call: TRBD1 (6 bases). Germline loops: CDR1 KGHSH, CDR2 LQKENI. Deletions cut 6 bases from V and 3 bases from J, with 18 bases between. The CDR3 sequence is 15 residues long. The CDR3 nucleotides read TGTGCCAGCTCCGTGGGACAATCAGACCTCTACGAGCAGTACTTC. It specifies CASSVGQSDLYEQYF.

This clonotype was seen only a few times. The gene calls are TRBV6-6 and TRBJ1-2, with D possibly being TRBD1 (6 bases). Looked up from germline, CDR1 is MNHNY and CDR2 is SVGAGI (reference sequence). Trimming pared 9 bases from V and 4 bases from J, leaving 18 bases between. This CDR3 contains 14 residues. The CDR3 nucleotides read TGTGCCAGTATAAACAGGGAAACCTCCTATGGCTACACCTTC. Its translation is CASINRETSYGYTF.

This clonotype was seen more than once but under ten times. The V gene is TRBV5-5, the J gene TRBJ2-7, with 10 nucleotides matching TRBD1. V gave up 2 bases and J gave up 3 bases; unmatched junction bases: 14. The CDR3 sequence is 18 residues long. The germline gives CDR1 SGHKS, CDR2 YYEKEE (reference sequence). CDR3: CASSFVTGGAYLHYEQYF. CDR3 sequence (DNA): TGTGCCAGCAGCTTTGTGACAGGGGGCGCATATTTACACTACGAGCAGTACTTC.

This clonotype was seen just once. The chain couples TRBV11-2 to TRBJ2-5; 7 bases are shared with TRBD2. CDR3 size: 15 residues. Germline CDR1 is SGHAT and CDR2 is FQNNGV. Trimming removed 5 bases from V and 5 bases from J; junction bases left unmatched: 11. The CDR3 is CASSARTRTGETQYF. The CDR3 nucleotides read TGTGCCAGCAGCGCTCGGACTAGGACCGGGGAGACCCAGTACTTC. Complete variable domain (other parts from reference TRBV11-2 and TRBJ2-5): EAGVAQSPRYKIIEKRQSVAFWCNPISGHATLYWYQQILGQGPKLLIQFQNNGVVDDSQLPKDRFSAERLKGVDSTLKIQPAKLEDSAVYLCASSARTRTGETQYFGPGTRLLVL.

This clonotype has at least ten counts. This chain joins TRBV4-1 and TRBJ2-7; 12 bases agree with TRBD1. This CDR3 spans 15 amino acids. CDR1 and CDR2 (germline): MGHRA, YSYEKL. V was clipped by 4 bases and J by 0 bases; unmatched bases: 1. The CDR3 DNA is TGCGCCAGCAGCCCGGGACAGGGGGCCTCCTACGAGCAGTACTTC. Protein: CASSPGQGASYEQYF.

The J gene is TRBJ2-3, the V gene TRBV20-1; 9 bases line up with TRBD2. CDR1 is DFQATT and CDR2 is SNEGSKA in the germline V gene (reference sequence). The CDR3 runs to 14 residues. V trimming: 0 bases; J trimming: 6 bases; junction bases outside the gene matches: 4. The CDR3 sequence: CSARDPSGVDTQYF. CDR3 in DNA: TGCAGTGCTAGAGACCCTAGCGGGGTGGATACGCAGTATTTT.

The rearrangement uses TRBV12-3 or TRBV12-4 and TRBJ1-2, with D unclear. Trimming left V 3 bases short and J 6 bases short, with 17 bases between. The CDR3 extends over 15 amino acids. This CDR3 reads CASSLGPGSRDGYTF. DNA for the CDR3: TGTGCCAGCAGTTTGGGTCCGGGGTCGAGGGATGGCTACACCTTC.

The chain employs TRBV6-6 and TRBJ1-5; D is perhaps TRBD1 (6 bases). V gave up 9 bases and J gave up 0 bases, with 15 bases separating them. This CDR3 has 15 residues. Germline V lookup: CDR1 MNHNY, CDR2 SVGAGI (reference sequence). The DNA for the CDR3 is TGTGCCAGTGGGGGGGGCGAGACTAGCAATCAGCCCCAGCATTTT. Protein sequence: CASGGGETSNQPQHF.

This chain joins TRBV29-1 and TRBJ2-7, with 7 bases matching TRBD1. Trimming removed 5 bases from V and 2 bases from J; junction bases left unmatched: 3. Germline V gives CDR1 SQVTM, CDR2 ANQGSEA. The CDR3 sequence is 12 residues long. The CDR3 region is CSVSGQAYEQYF. CDR3 in DNA: TGCAGCGTTTCCGGACAGGCCTACGAGCAGTACTTC.